The following is a T cell receptor beta chain sequence with its context. This specimen comes from a study of blood T cell repertoires in COVID-19. Study as a whole: Some COVID-19 samples were acute and others convalescent; all came from the United States, Italy and Spain. From T cells, B-cell-depleted T cells, or PBMCs came the material, which was cDNA or gDNA.

Authors' analysis steps: For nucleated cells, counts were estimated from reference gene primer amplification. The repertoire was sequenced with immunoSEQ multiplex PCR; TCRdb's copy has only in-frame clones and lacks some. The V and J calls and clone size were taken over from that table, and D and trimming were inferred from the DNA. The table has roughly 250,000 clones, around 83% seen once. The CDR3 covers 15 residues. Trimming cost V 4 bases and J 3 bases; bases outside gene matches: 8. Germline V gene lookup returns CDR1 MGHDK and CDR2 SYGVNS. The origin of this receptor is a woman aged 40 to 50 who had recovered from COVID-19. The chain carries TRBV25-1 and TRBJ2-7; 8 bases align to TRBD1. The sequenced sample consisted of peripheral blood. Written as DNA, the CDR3 is TGTGCCAGCAGTGGTACCGGGACAGGCCGCTACGAGCAGTACTTC. This gives the protein CASSGTGTGRYEQYF.